Given below is one TCR beta chain in context. This CDR3 is built from 14 residues. Germline values: CDR1 MNHEY, CDR2 SVGEGT. Trimming cost V 5 bases and J 1 base, with 11 bases left between them. This sample was included in a study of blood T cells in healthy people across ages. Next came a second PCR, run for 7 to 11 cycles, which used a sample-barcoded 5' primer along with a J-beta primer mix. TCRdb ran MiXCR on the 5' RACE reads and lists one entry per CDR3 protein. This repertoire shows roughly 1,000,000 distinct CDR3 sequences, almost 25% found once; its top ten account for around 0.75%. The sample was also reused in another study, on T cells of mothers and their children. This second study says: Input to cDNA synthesis comprised all extracted RNA, at a ratio of roughly 1.6 ug per 15 ul.

The V and J genes are TRBV6-2 or TRBV6-3 and TRBJ2-5; possible D gene TRBD2, 5 bases. Sample: blood. This TCR came from a girl aged 2 to 10 in good health. CDR3 sequence: CASSRWTPQETQYF. DNA of the CDR3: TGTGCCAGCAGTCGGTGGACTCCCCAAGAGACCCAGTACTTC.